The text below deals with one T cell receptor beta chain. The entry originates in a study of blood T cell repertoires in COVID-19. Study-level background: Researchers got acute and convalescent COVID-19 samples from the United States, Italy and Spain. PBMCs, B-cell-depleted T cells, or T cells provided the cDNA or gDNA that made up the material.

Original processing methods: For nucleated cells, counts were estimated from reference gene primer amplification. Using immunoSEQ multiplex PCR, the repertoire was profiled, and TCRdb retains in-frame clones only, with some absent. V, J and clone size were drawn from that table, and D and trimming were deduced from the DNA. This table holds approximately 80,000 clones, approximately 86% found once. This CDR3 has 13 amino acids. V lost 3 bases and J 7 bases, leaving 14 bases between the germline ends. The germline gives CDR1 GTSNPN, CDR2 SVGIG (reference sequence). This chain joins TRBV30 and TRBJ2-3, with a weak D call TRBD1 (6 bases). This TCR came from a man aged 35-49 years with acute or convalescent COVID-19. The sequencing input was peripheral blood. The CDR3 is CAWSVRTDHTQYF. The DNA of the CDR3 is TGTGCCTGGAGCGTTAGGACAGACCATACGCAGTATTTT. The full variable domain, its missing parts supplied by reference TRBV30 and TRBJ2-3, is SQTIHQWPATLVQPVGSPLSLECTVEGTSNPNLYWYRQAAGRGLQLLFYSVGIGQISSEVPQNLSASRPQDRQFILSSKKLLLSDSGFYLCAWSVRTDHTQYFGPGTRLTVL.